Here is one T cell receptor beta chain with its context. The antigen remains undetermined. It was by 5'RACE template switching with UMIs that TCR beta cDNA was made. TCRdb re-called the 5' RACE reads; one entry per CDR3 protein, DNA not given. This repertoire includes around 380,000 distinct CDR3 sequences. This entry comes from a study of T cells expressing NK-cell markers. Turning to the study itself: The authors derived TCR beta repertoires from sorted CD3+CD56+NKG2C+, CD3+CD56+NKG2C- and CD3+CD56-NKG2C+ T cells. Among the eight sequenced donors, seven tested HCMV-seropositive and one tested seronegative. Study-wide points: The contribution of dominant NKG2C+ clonotypes to CD8+ T cells in five to seven donors was roughly 1.0-7.5%.

CDR1 and CDR2 from the germline V gene are SGHRS and YFSETQ. This CDR3 comprises 16 residues. Sequencing input: blood T cells: a sorted CD56 or NKG2C T cell subset, CD4+ or CD8+ T cells, or bulk PBMC T cells (not recorded which). This chain joins TRBV5-1 and TRBJ2-1; there is no DNA to check the TCRdb D call of TRBD1. The source is a woman aged 45-59 years in good health. This chain's CDR3 is CASSLVGAEYYNEQFF.